Below, 27 T cell receptor beta chains from the same sample are listed, as sequenced in a study of neurological immune-mediated disorders. TCRdb re-called the 5' RACE reads with MiXCR, one entry per CDR3 protein. Of approximately 50,000 distinct CDR3 sequences in the sample, 9% to 12% are singletons; the top ten hold 5.3%. The sample comprised PBMCs. The receptors were gathered from a man between 70 and 80 years old with HTLV-1-associated myelopathy (HAM/TSP).

This clonotype was found many times. CDR3 loop: CSARRNNQPQHF. In DNA, the CDR3 is TGCAGTGCTAGACGGAACAATCAGCCCCAGCATTTT. J is TRBJ1-5 and V is TRBV20-1; D is uncertain. The V end lost 2 bases, the J end lost 3 bases, and 5 bases lay between the germline ends. The CDR3 spans 12 residues. Germline V lookup: CDR1 DFQATT, CDR2 SNEGSKA (reference sequence).

This clonotype was observed many times. The V call is TRBV18, the J call TRBJ2-3; 7 bases are shared with TRBD1. The CDR3 is 13 residues long. Germline-derived CDR1 and CDR2 are KGHSH and LQKENI. The junction had 3 bases not matched to a gene; V was cut back by 4 bases and J by 5 bases. This CDR3 reads CASSRTGVDTQYF. The CDR3 nucleotides read TGTGCCAGCTCACGTACAGGGGTAGATACGCAGTATTTT.

This clonotype was detected many times. The genes are TRBV7-2 and TRBJ1-6, with D maybe TRBD1 (5 bases). The germline V gene has CDR1 SGHTA and CDR2 FQGNSA. Trimming left V 3 bases short and J 6 bases short, with 9 bases between. The CDR3 consists of 14 residues. The CDR3 sequence is CASSLEGLNSPLHF. The CDR3 DNA follows: TGTGCCAGCAGCTTGGAGGGGCTTAATTCACCCCTCCACTTT.

This clonotype has just a few counts. The genes are TRBV6-1 and TRBJ2-2; TRBD1 aligns across 9 bases. V was pared by 6 bases and J by 4 bases, with 6 bases of the junction left unmatched. The CDR3 loop spans 15 amino acids. CDR1 is MNHNS, CDR2 SASEGT, per germline. This CDR3 reads CASRATGGVTGELFF. The CDR3 DNA reads as TGTGCCAGCAGGGCAACAGGGGGCGTCACCGGGGAGCTGTTTTTT.

Comments on this clonotype: A read error may explain this, as a much larger clone is one base away. V is TRBV28 and J is TRBJ2-7; maybe TRBD2 (5 bases). This CDR3 contains 12 residues. Trimming took 6 bases from V and 4 from J, leaving 10 bases between them. The germline V gene has CDR1 MDHEN and CDR2 SYDVKM. The CDR3 region has the DNA TGTGCCAGCAGACTAGTAGCTTACGAGCAGTACTTC. Its translation: CASRLVAYEQYF.

In this sample, this clonotype turned up many times. The chain links TRBV7-2 to TRBJ2-3; D gene unclear. V was cut by 2 bases and J by 1 base, with 7 bases left in between. This CDR3 comprises 14 residues. Per the germline V gene, CDR1 is SGHTA and CDR2 is FQGNSA. CDR3 region: CASSLTAGTDTQYF. In DNA, the CDR3 is TGTGCCAGCAGCTTAACTGCCGGCACAGATACGCAGTATTTT.

This clonotype was detected many times. The chain links TRBV9 to TRBJ1-2, with D perhaps TRBD1 (5 bases). The germline V gene encodes CDR1 SGDLS and CDR2 YYNGEE. Trimming left V 4 bases short and J 8 bases short, with 15 bases between. The CDR3 consists of 13 residues. CDR3 in DNA: TGTGCCAGCAGCCCTGGGCGAGGGGAAGGCTACACCTTC. It encodes CASSPGRGEGYTF.

This clonotype was picked up many times. The rearrangement joins TRBV5-1 to TRBJ2-7; D gene unclear. The CDR3 length is 14 residues. Trimming removed 3 bases from V and 6 bases from J, with 16 bases in between. Germline V CDR1 and CDR2: SGHRS, YFSETQ. The CDR3 DNA reads TGCGCCAGCAGCTCGAACGCGGCCGTCCCCGAGCAGTACTTC. It translates to CASSSNAAVPEQYF.

This clonotype occurred many times. This chain joins TRBV20-1 and TRBJ2-3; no reliable D call. This CDR3 region has 14 residues. V was shortened by 3 bases and J by 0 bases, with 10 bases between the two germline ends. Looked up from germline, CDR1 is DFQATT and CDR2 is SNEGSKA (reference sequence). The CDR3 region is CSARHRASTDTQYF. CDR3 DNA: TGCAGTGCTAGGCACAGAGCGAGCACAGATACGCAGTATTTT.

Ten or more counts support this clonotype. This rearrangement joins TRBV20-1 to TRBJ2-7, with unresolved D. Germline V lookup: CDR1 DFQATT, CDR2 SNEGSKA (reference sequence). This CDR3 is 15 amino acids long. With 0 bases removed from V and 3 bases from J, the gap between germline ends came to 15 bases. For the CDR3, the DNA is TGCAGTGCTAGAGACCTTAGAGTTGTTGGCTACGAGCAGTACTTC. This translates into CSARDLRVVGYEQYF.

At least ten counts were recorded for this clonotype. The V call is TRBV29-1, the J call TRBJ1-2; 7 bases line up with TRBD1. The V gene's germline CDR1 is SQVTM and CDR2 ANQGSEA. J lost 4 bases, V lost 7 bases, and 6 bases had no gene match. This CDR3 contains 12 residues. In DNA form, the CDR3 reads TGCAGCGGCGGGGGGGACAGCTATGGCTACACCTTC. Residues: CSGGGDSYGYTF.

There are many counts of this clonotype. The genes are TRBV20-1 and TRBJ1-2; D is unclear. Looked up from germline, CDR1 is DFQATT and CDR2 is SNEGSKA (reference sequence). CDR3 length: 13 residues. V lost 3 bases and J lost 0, with 8 bases in between. CDR3 nucleotide sequence: TGCAGTGCTAGCGGGTTTTCTAACTATGGCTACACCTTC. This translates into CSASGFSNYGYTF.

At least ten counts were recorded for this clonotype. The chain combines TRBV27 with TRBJ1-5; 10 bases agree with TRBD1. V lost 3 bases to trimming and J lost 4 bases; unmatched junction nucleotides: 3. The CDR3 is 15 residues long. The germline V gene has CDR1 MNHEY and CDR2 SMNVEV (reference sequence). CDR3 sequence: CASSFAGQGNQPQHF. The CDR3 DNA reads TGTGCCAGCAGTTTCGCGGGACAGGGGAATCAGCCCCAGCATTTT.

At least ten counts were recorded for this clonotype. V usage is TRBV5-1 and J usage is TRBJ2-7; maybe TRBD2 (5 bases). CDR3 length: 12 amino acids. Per germline, CDR1 SGHRS and CDR2 YFSETQ. Trimming left V 7 bases short and J 2 bases short, with 10 bases between. CDR3 DNA sequence: TGCGCCAGCTCCCTAGCTCCCTACGAGCAGTACTTC. This gives the protein CASSLAPYEQYF.

This clonotype was detected many times. The V gene is TRBV20-1, the J gene TRBJ2-2; D remains unclear. V was shortened by 2 bases and J by 5 bases, with 12 bases between the two germline ends. Germline V gene sequence: CDR1 DFQATT, CDR2 SNEGSKA (reference sequence). The CDR3 is 14 residues long. The CDR3 reads CSARTGRTTGELFF. In DNA form, the CDR3 reads TGCAGTGCTAGAACGGGCAGGACGACCGGGGAGCTGTTTTTT.

This clonotype has ten or more counts. V gene TRBV19 combines with J gene TRBJ2-6, with unresolved D. Trimming took 9 bases from V and 0 from J, leaving 15 bases between them. This CDR3 is 16 amino acids long. The germline V gene has CDR1 LNHDA and CDR2 SQIVND (reference sequence). CDR3 nucleotide sequence: TGTGCCAGCGGTCGTAACCTTGGCTCTGGGGCCAACGTCCTGACTTTC. Its translation is CASGRNLGSGANVLTF.

There are many counts of this clonotype. The V and J genes are TRBV11-2 and TRBJ2-7; 15 bases match TRBD2. V shed 1 base, J shed 6 bases, and the junction held 7 bases outside the gene matches. The germline CDR1 and CDR2 sequences are SGHAT and FQNNGV. The CDR3 runs 17 residues. The CDR3 nucleotides are TGTGCCAGCAGCTTAGTGCGGACTAGCGGGAGGGCGGGCGAGCAGTACTTC. This gives the protein CASSLVRTSGRAGEQYF.

In this sample, this clonotype turned up many times. This chain uses TRBV5-1 with TRBJ2-4; no definite D call. Germline V CDR1 and CDR2: SGHRS, YFSETQ. The CDR3 is 14 residues long. Deletions cut 0 bases from V and 2 bases from J, with 6 bases between. Written as DNA, the CDR3 is TGCGCCAGCAGCTTGGGGGTTACCAAAAACATTCAGTACTTC. Translated, it gives CASSLGVTKNIQYF.

This clonotype was seen many times. The CDR3 is CASTRTSGGQETQYF. The CDR3 bases are TGTGCCAGCACCCGGACTAGCGGGGGGCAAGAGACCCAGTACTTC. The chain links TRBV7-9 to TRBJ2-5, with 14 bases fitting TRBD2. This CDR3 comprises 15 residues. The trim removed 7 bases at V and 2 bases at J, leaving 3 bases unmatched. The germline V gene has CDR1 SEHNR and CDR2 FQNEAQ (reference sequence).

This clonotype was observed at least ten times. The chain recombines TRBV29-1 with TRBJ2-1; D remains ambiguous. Trimming took 5 bases from V and 0 from J, leaving 11 bases between them. The CDR3 is 14 residues long. Germline V gives CDR1 SQVTM, CDR2 ANQGSEA. CDR3: CSVKFPSSYNEQFF. The CDR3 DNA reads as TGCAGCGTTAAGTTTCCGAGCTCCTACAATGAGCAGTTCTTC.

This clonotype was seen only a few times. DNA for the CDR3: TGTGCCAGCTCACCCGACAGGGAAATCTACGAGCAGTACTTC. Protein product: CASSPDREIYEQYF. This chain joins TRBV18 and TRBJ2-7; TRBD1 matches at 7 bases. Germline V gene sequence: CDR1 KGHSH, CDR2 LQKENI. This CDR3 contains 14 residues. J was trimmed by 3 bases and V by 3 bases; bases with no gene match: 5.

This clonotype was found many times. The chain combines TRBV7-2 with TRBJ2-5, with unresolved D. The germline V gene has CDR1 SGHTA and CDR2 FQGNSA. The length of the CDR3 is 12 residues. The germline V and J ends were trimmed by 3 bases and 6 bases, with 8 bases remaining between them. CDR3 in DNA: TGTGCCAGCAGCTTGTCCAAACAGACCCAGTACTTC. As protein: CASSLSKQTQYF.

This clonotype has at least ten counts. V is TRBV27 and J is TRBJ2-7; a weak D match, TRBD1 (6 bases). The CDR3 is 14 amino acids. Deletions cut 3 bases from V and 4 bases from J, with 13 bases between. Per the germline V gene, CDR1 is MNHEY and CDR2 is SMNVEV (reference sequence). The CDR3 loop is CASSFTGSGYEQYF. CDR3 in DNA: TGTGCCAGCAGTTTTACAGGGTCGGGGTACGAGCAGTACTTC.

The table lists this clonotype with many counts. V is TRBV7-2 and J is TRBJ2-7; D gene ambiguous. The CDR3 has 17 residues. CDR1 SGHTA and CDR2 FQGNSA come from the germline V gene. V lost 1 base and J lost 3, with 19 bases in between. CDR3 DNA: TGTGCCAGCAGCTTAGTTCTGAGGCCTACCGTCTTCTACGAGCAGTACTTC. Its translation: CASSLVLRPTVFYEQYF.

This clonotype turned up a few times. The J gene is TRBJ2-5, the V gene TRBV5-5, with 9 bases lining up with TRBD1. V lost 4 bases and J lost 4; bases outside the gene matches: 5. This CDR3 region has 14 residues. The germline gives CDR1 SGHKS, CDR2 YYEKEE (reference sequence). CDR3 bases: TGTGCCAGCAGCCTGGACAGGGGTGTAGAGACCCAGTACTTC. Amino acid sequence: CASSLDRGVETQYF.

This clonotype was counted ten times or more. CDR3 DNA sequence: TGCGCCAGCAGCATACTAGCGGGACTAGAGCAGTTCTTC. Its protein product is CASSILAGLEQFF. The chain recombines TRBV5-1 with TRBJ2-1; 10 positions agree with TRBD2. The V segment lost 4 bases and the J segment 10 bases; nucleotides outside the gene matches: 5. CDR1 is SGHRS, CDR2 YFSETQ, per germline. The CDR3 contains 13 residues. Full variable domain (outside the CDR3, taken from reference TRBV5-1 and TRBJ2-1): KAGVTQTPRYLIKTRGQQVTLSCSPISGHRSVSWYQQTPGQGLQFLFEYFSETQRNKGNFPGRFSGRQFSNSRSEMNVSTLELGDSALYLCASSILAGLEQFFGPGTRLTVL.

This clonotype was picked up many times. J is TRBJ2-7 and V is TRBV20-1; 9 nucleotides agree with TRBD1. The CDR3 is made up of 15 amino acids. V dropped 6 bases and J dropped 5; count of bases not matched to a gene: 14. The germline V gene has CDR1 DFQATT and CDR2 SNEGSKA (reference sequence). CDR3 in DNA: TGCAGTGCGACAAAGCCCGGGACAGGGTCCCACGAGCAGTACTTC. Protein: CSATKPGTGSHEQYF.